This TCR beta chain was sequenced during a study of blood T cell repertoires in COVID-19. Study as a whole: Some COVID-19 samples were acute and others convalescent; all came from the United States, Italy and Spain. Sample material is recorded as cDNA or gDNA derived from T cells, B-cell-depleted T cells, or PBMCs.

This clone has a handful of counts. The CDR3 is 14 residues long. Trimming removed 0 bases from V and 6 bases from J; junction bases left unmatched: 3. The V gene's germline CDR1 is SGHTS and CDR2 YDEGEE. In the original workflow: Estimates of nucleated cell counts were drawn from the amplification of reference gene primers. TCRdb's table, derived via immunoSEQ multiplex PCR, lists solely in-frame clones and lacks some. V and J calls and clone size come straight from that table; D and trimming were deduced from the DNA. The repertoire includes over 200,000 clones, over 80% of them detected once, and 2% to 3% sits in the top ten.

Sequencing used peripheral blood. The chain combines TRBV5-8 with TRBJ2-4, with 7 positions matching TRBD1. This receptor was identified in a woman aged 70-85 years with active or convalescent COVID-19. CDR3 nucleotide sequence: TGTGCCAGCAGCTTGGCTCAGGGGGTAAACATTCAGTACTTC. Amino acids: CASSLAQGVNIQYF. Full variable domain (outside the CDR3, taken from reference TRBV5-8 and TRBJ2-4): EAGVTQSPTHLIKTRGQQATLRCSPISGHTSVYWYQQALGLGLQFLLWYDEGEERNRGNFPPRFSGRQFPNYSSELNVNALELEDSALYLCASSLAQGVNIQYFGAGTRLSVL.